This TCR beta chain comes out of a study of control samples from healthy donors and cancer patients (TCRdb year 2020). In the germline V gene, CDR1 corresponds to SGHVS and CDR2 to FQNEAQ. The CDR3, cysteine through phenylalanine, is 14 amino acids long. Just CDR3 DNA is preserved here, 42 bases in frame from base 1. The germline V end is reduced by 4 bases and the J end by 2 bases; junction bases left unmatched: 0. Notes on this clone: The target of this receptor is not known. Base qualities are not recorded, but no much larger clone differs from it by a single base.

Library construction relied on the immunoSEQ multiplex PCR assay. Not all clones reach the TCRdb copy of this immuneACCESS table, which keeps in-frame sequences only. Checked studies attribute under half of the gap to unresolved V genes and leave the rest unexplained. The sample yields approximately 150,000 clones; about 90% were counted once. The ten largest clones add up to roughly 1.7% of the sample. The V and J segments used are TRBV7-8 and TRBJ1-3; 9 bases in the middle match TRBD1. The sample taken for sequencing was blood. This sequence originates from a man younger than 35 in good health. The CDR3 protein: CASSYRGPGNTIYF. The DNA reads as follows: TGTGCCAGCAGCTACAGGGGGCCTGGAAACACCATATATTTT.